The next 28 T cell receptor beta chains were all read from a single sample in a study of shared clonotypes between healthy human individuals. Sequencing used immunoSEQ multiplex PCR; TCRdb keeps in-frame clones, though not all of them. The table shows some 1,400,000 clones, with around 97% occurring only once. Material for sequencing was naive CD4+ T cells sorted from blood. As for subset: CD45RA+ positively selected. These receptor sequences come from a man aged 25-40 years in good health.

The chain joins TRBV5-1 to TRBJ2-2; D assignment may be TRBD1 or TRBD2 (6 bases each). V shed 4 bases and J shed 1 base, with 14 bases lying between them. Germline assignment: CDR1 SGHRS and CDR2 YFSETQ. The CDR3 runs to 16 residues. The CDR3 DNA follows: TGCGCCAGCAGCAAACTAGGAGGGGGGAACACCGGGGAGCTGTTTTTT. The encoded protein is CASSKLGGGNTGELFF.

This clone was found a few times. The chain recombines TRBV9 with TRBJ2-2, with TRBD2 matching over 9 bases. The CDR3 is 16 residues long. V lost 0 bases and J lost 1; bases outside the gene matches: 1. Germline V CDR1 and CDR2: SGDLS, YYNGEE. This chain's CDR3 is CASSVGAGGNTGELFF. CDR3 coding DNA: TGTGCCAGCAGCGTAGGAGCGGGAGGGAACACCGGGGAGCTGTTTTTT.

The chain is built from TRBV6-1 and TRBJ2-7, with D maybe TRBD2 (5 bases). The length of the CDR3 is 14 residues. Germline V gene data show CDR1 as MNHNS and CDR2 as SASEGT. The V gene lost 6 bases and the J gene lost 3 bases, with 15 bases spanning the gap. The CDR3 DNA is TGTGCCAGCAGGAGGGTTTTGGGCGACTACGAGCAGTACTTC. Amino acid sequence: CASRRVLGDYEQYF.

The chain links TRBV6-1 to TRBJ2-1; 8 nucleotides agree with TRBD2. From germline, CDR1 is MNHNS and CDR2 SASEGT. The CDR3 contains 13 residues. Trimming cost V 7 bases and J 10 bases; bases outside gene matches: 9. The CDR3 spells CASMASGSGEQFF. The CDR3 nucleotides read TGTGCCAGCATGGCGAGCGGGAGTGGGGAGCAGTTCTTC.

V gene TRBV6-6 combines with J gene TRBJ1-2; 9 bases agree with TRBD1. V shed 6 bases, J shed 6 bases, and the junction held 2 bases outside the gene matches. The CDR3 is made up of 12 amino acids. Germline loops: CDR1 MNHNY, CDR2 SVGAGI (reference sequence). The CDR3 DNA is TGTGCCAGCAGGGACAGGGGAGATGGCTACACCTTC. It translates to CASRDRGDGYTF.

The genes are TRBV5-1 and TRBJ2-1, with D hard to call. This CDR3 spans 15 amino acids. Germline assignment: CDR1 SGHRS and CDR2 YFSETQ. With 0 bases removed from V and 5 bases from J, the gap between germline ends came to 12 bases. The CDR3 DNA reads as TGCGCCAGCAGCTTGGTCCAGAGGCTGGACAATGAGCAGTTCTTC. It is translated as CASSLVQRLDNEQFF. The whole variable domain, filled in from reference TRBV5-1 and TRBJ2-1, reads KAGVTQTPRYLIKTRGQQVTLSCSPISGHRSVSWYQQTPGQGLQFLFEYFSETQRNKGNFPGRFSGRQFSNSRSEMNVSTLELGDSALYLCASSLVQRLDNEQFFGPGTRLTVL.

The CDR3 bases are TGTGCCAGCTCACCCCTTGGACTAGCGCGCACAGATACGCAGTATTTT. Amino acids: CASSPLGLARTDTQYF. The genes are TRBV18 and TRBJ2-3; 9 nucleotides agree with TRBD2. J gave up 1 base and V 3 bases, and 5 bases lay outside the gene matches. The CDR3 runs 16 residues. Germline CDR1 is KGHSH and CDR2 is LQKENI.

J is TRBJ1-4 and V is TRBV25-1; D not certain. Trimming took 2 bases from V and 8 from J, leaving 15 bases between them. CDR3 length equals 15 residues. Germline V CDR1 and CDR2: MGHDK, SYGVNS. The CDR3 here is CASSERRLKWEKLFF. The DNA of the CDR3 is TGTGCCAGCAGTGAACGGAGGTTGAAATGGGAAAAACTGTTTTTT.

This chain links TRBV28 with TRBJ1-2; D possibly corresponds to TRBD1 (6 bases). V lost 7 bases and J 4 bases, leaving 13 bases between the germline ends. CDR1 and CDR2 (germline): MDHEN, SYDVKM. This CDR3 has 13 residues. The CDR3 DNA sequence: TGTGCCAGCACGACAGGAACAACCTATGGCTACACCTTC. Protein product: CASTTGTTYGYTF.

CDR3 sequence reads: CASSLRIVGDEQFF. The CDR3 DNA reads TGTGCCAGCAGCTTAAGGATAGTAGGGGATGAGCAGTTCTTC. The chain employs TRBV7-2 and TRBJ2-1, with TRBD1 as a possible D gene (5 bases). The CDR3 covers 14 residues. Germline CDR1 reads SGHTA; CDR2 reads FQGNSA. Between the trimmed V and J ends, which lost 2 bases and 8 bases, there was a span of 13 bases.

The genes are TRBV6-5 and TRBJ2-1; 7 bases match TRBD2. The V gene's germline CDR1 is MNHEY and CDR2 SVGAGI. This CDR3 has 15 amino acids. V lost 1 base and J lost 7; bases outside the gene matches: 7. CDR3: CASSYFAGERNEQFF. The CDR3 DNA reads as TGTGCCAGCAGTTACTTTGCGGGAGAACGGAATGAGCAGTTCTTC.

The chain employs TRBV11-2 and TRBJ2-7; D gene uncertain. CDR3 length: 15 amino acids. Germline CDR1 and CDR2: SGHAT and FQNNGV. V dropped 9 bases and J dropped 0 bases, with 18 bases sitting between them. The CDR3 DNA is TGTGCCAGTCAAAATTTAGGGCCTAGCTCCTACGAGCAGTACTTC. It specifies CASQNLGPSSYEQYF.

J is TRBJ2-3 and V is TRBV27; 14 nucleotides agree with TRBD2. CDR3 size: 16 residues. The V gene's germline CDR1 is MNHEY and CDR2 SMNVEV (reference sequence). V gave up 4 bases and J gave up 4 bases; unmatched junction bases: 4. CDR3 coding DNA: TGTGCCAGCAGTTCCCCGGGACTAGCGGGAGCAGATACGCAGTATTTT. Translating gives CASSSPGLAGADTQYF.

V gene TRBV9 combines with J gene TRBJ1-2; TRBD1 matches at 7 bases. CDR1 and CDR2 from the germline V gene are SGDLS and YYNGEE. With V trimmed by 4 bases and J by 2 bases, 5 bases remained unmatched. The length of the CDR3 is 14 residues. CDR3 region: CASSPQGQNYGYTF. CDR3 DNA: TGTGCCAGCAGCCCTCAGGGACAGAACTATGGCTACACCTTC.

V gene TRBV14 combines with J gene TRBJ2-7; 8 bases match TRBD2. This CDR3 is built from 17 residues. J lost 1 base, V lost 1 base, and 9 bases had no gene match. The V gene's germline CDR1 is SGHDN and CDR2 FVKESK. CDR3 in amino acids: CASSQVGGRLQSYEQYF. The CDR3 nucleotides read TGTGCCAGCAGCCAAGTAGGCGGGAGGCTACAATCCTACGAGCAGTACTTC. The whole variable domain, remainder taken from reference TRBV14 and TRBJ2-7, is EAGVTQFPSHSVIEKGQTVTLRCDPISGHDNLYWYRRVMGKEIKFLLHFVKESKQDESGMPNNRFLAERTGGTYSTLKVQPAELEDSGVYFCASSQVGGRLQSYEQYFGPGTRLTVT.

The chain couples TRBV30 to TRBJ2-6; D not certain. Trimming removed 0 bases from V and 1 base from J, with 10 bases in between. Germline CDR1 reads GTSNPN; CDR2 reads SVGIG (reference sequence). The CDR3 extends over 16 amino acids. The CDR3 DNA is TGTGCCTGGAGTGTACTCGGTATTTCTGGGGCCAACGTCCTGACTTTC. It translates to CAWSVLGISGANVLTF.

CDR3 protein: CASSNLAANTGELFF. The DNA of the CDR3 is TGTGCCAGCAGCAATCTAGCGGCGAACACCGGGGAGCTGTTTTTT. The V and J genes are TRBV9 and TRBJ2-2; 7 bases fit TRBD2. Per germline, CDR1 SGDLS and CDR2 YYNGEE. The V gene end was trimmed by 4 bases and the J gene end by 0 bases; junction bases not matched to a gene: 3. The CDR3 has 15 amino acids.

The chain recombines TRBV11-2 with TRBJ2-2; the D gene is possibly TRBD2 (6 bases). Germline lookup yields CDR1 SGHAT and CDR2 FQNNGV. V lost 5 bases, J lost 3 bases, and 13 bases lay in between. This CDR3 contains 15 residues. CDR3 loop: CASSGRGRYTGELFF. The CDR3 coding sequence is TGTGCCAGCAGCGGGCGGGGACGATACACCGGGGAGCTGTTTTTT.

Here the CDR3 DNA reads TGTGCCAGCAGCTTAGCCCAGGGATTTGGCCCCAGCTACGAGCAGTACTTC. It translates to CASSLAQGFGPSYEQYF. The V gene is TRBV7-2, the J gene TRBJ2-7; TRBD1 is a possible D gene (5 bases). The ends were cut back, 0 bases at V and 3 bases at J, with 18 bases in the middle. This CDR3 is built from 17 residues. Germline lookup yields CDR1 SGHTA and CDR2 FQGNSA.

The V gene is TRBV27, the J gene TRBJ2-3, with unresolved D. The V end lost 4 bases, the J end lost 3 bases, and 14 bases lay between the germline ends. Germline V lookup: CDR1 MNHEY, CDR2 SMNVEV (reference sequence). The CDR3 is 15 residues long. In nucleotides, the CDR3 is TGTGCCAGCAGTTCCCCCTCAACTGGTACAGATACGCAGTATTTT. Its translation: CASSSPSTGTDTQYF.

Written as DNA, the CDR3 is TGCGCCAGCAGTCGTAAGCGGGGTGCAAATGAGCAGTTCTTC. It encodes CASSRKRGANEQFF. The chain links TRBV5-1 to TRBJ2-1, with 7 positions matching TRBD2. Losses at the gene ends were 5 bases for V and 7 bases for J; bases not matched to a gene: 9. Per germline, CDR1 SGHRS and CDR2 YFSETQ. This CDR3 is built from 14 residues.

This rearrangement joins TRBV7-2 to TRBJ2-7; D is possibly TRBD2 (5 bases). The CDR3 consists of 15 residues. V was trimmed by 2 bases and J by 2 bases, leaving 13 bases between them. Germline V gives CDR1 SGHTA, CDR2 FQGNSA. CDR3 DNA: TGTGCCAGCAGCTTAACTACCTCGGGGACCTACGAGCAGTACTTC. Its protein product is CASSLTTSGTYEQYF.

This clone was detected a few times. CDR3 in amino acids: CAISETGYGYTF. The CDR3 nucleotides are TGTGCCATCAGTGAGACAGGCTATGGCTACACCTTC. The chain couples TRBV10-3 to TRBJ1-2; possible D gene TRBD1, 5 bases. The V gene lost 2 bases and the J gene lost 4 bases, with 5 bases spanning the gap. In germline, CDR1 is ENHRY, CDR2 SYGVKD. The CDR3 extends over 12 amino acids.

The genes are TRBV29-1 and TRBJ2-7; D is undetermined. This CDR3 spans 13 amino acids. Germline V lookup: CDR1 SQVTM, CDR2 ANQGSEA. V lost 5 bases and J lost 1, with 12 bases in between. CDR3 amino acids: CSVLRPLSYEQYF. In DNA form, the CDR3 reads TGCAGCGTTTTAAGGCCGCTATCCTACGAGCAGTACTTC.

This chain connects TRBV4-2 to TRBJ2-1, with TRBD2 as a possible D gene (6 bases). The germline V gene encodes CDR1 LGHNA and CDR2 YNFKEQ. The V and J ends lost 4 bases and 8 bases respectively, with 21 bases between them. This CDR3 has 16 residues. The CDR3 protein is CASSLFSGALWDEQFF. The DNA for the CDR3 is TGTGCCAGCAGCCTCTTTAGCGGTGCCCTCTGGGATGAGCAGTTCTTC.

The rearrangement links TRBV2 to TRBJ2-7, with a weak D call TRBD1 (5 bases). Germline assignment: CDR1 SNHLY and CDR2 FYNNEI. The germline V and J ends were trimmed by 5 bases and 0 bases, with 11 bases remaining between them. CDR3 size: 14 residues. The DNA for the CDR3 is TGTGCCAGCAGTAGACAGAGATACTCCTACGAGCAGTACTTC. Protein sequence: CASSRQRYSYEQYF.

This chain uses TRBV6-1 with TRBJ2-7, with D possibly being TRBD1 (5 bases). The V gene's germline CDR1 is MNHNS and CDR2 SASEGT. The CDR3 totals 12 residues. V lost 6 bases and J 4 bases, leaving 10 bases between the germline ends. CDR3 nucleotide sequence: TGTGCCAGCAGCCCCAGGGTATACGAGCAGTACTTC. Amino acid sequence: CASSPRVYEQYF.

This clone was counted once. The CDR3 DNA reads TGTGCCAGCAGTATAAGACAGAACTATGGCTACACCTTC. Translation: CASSIRQNYGYTF. The chain links TRBV28 to TRBJ1-2; the D gene is possibly TRBD1 (5 bases). Trimming took off 5 bases at V and 2 bases at J, with 9 bases between the two ends. CDR1 is MDHEN, CDR2 SYDVKM, per germline. CDR3 length equals 13 residues.